What follows are 23 T cell receptor beta chains derived from one specimen sequenced in a study of patients and donors after allogeneic stem cell transplantation. TCRdb used MiXCR to reprocess the RT-PCR reads, holding one entry per CDR3 protein. In the table there are about 960,000 distinct CDR3 sequences, approximately 19% of which are singletons. Sequencing was done on a sample of blood, either unsorted or a sorted T cell fraction (not recorded which). Receptors were obtained from a human donor who was either an allogeneic HSCT recipient or a stem cell or donor lymphocyte infusion donor (not recorded which). It is not recorded whose cells these are; they may come from a transplant donor.

The chain links TRBV7-6 to TRBJ2-3, with D unresolved. CDR3 size: 17 residues. Germline V gene lookup returns CDR1 SGHVS and CDR2 FNYEAQ. Trimming shortened V by 1 base and J by 0 bases, and 14 bases separated the two germline ends. The CDR3 reads CASSLGRKRASTDTQYF. In nucleotides, the CDR3 is TGTGCCAGCAGCTTAGGTAGAAAGCGAGCTAGCACAGATACGCAGTATTTT.

This clonotype was seen only a few times. The chain employs TRBV20-1 and TRBJ1-5, with a weak D call TRBD1 (5 bases). Per germline, CDR1 DFQATT and CDR2 SNEGSKA (reference sequence). Trimming pared 6 bases from V and 3 bases from J, leaving 18 bases between. CDR3 length: 15 residues. For the CDR3, the DNA is TGCAGTGCACCCTTCGGAGGCGGGGCCAATCAGCCCCAGCATTTT. The encoded protein is CSAPFGGGANQPQHF.

The chain carries TRBV4-2 and TRBJ1-2; unclear D gene. Germline-derived CDR1 and CDR2 are LGHNA and YNFKEQ. Between the trimmed V and J ends, which lost 3 bases and 5 bases, there was a span of 13 bases. The CDR3 consists of 14 residues. The CDR3 reads CASSQRLETYGYTF. The DNA of the CDR3 is TGTGCCAGCAGCCAGCGACTAGAGACATATGGCTACACCTTC.

The CDR3 nucleotides are TGTGCCAGCCGGGGACAGGGGGCTACTGAAGCTTTCTTT. It yields the protein CASRGQGATEAFF. The J gene is TRBJ1-1, the V gene TRBV19, with 12 bases identical to TRBD1. Per the germline V gene, CDR1 is LNHDA and CDR2 is SQIVND (reference sequence). This CDR3 contains 13 residues. V lost 9 bases to trimming and J lost 5 bases; unmatched junction nucleotides: 4.

This clonotype was counted between two and nine times. The chain recombines TRBV7-3 with TRBJ1-1, with D unclear. The CDR3 is made up of 13 amino acids. Trimming pared 5 bases from V and 1 base from J, leaving 8 bases between. In germline, CDR1 is SGHTA, CDR2 FQGTGA. DNA for the CDR3: TGTGCCAGCAGCATGCGGGGGAACACTGAAGCTTTCTTT. Amino acids: CASSMRGNTEAFF.

This clonotype was detected ten times or more. This chain connects TRBV12-3 or TRBV12-4 to TRBJ1-1; D gene uncertain. CDR3 size: 12 residues. Trimming took off 6 bases at V and 5 bases at J, with 10 bases between the two ends. This CDR3 reads CASRADGTEAFF. For the CDR3, the DNA is TGTGCCAGCAGGGCAGACGGGACTGAAGCTTTCTTT.

This clonotype was counted only a few times. The chain joins TRBV20-1 to TRBJ1-2; D is unresolved. This CDR3 is built from 13 residues. Trimming shortened V by 7 bases and J by 3 bases, and 15 bases separated the two germline ends. CDR1 and CDR2 (germline): DFQATT, SNEGSKA (reference sequence). The CDR3 loop is CSGGSLRDYGYTF. The CDR3, as DNA: TGCAGTGGTGGGTCCCTCCGAGACTATGGCTACACCTTC.

This clonotype was seen a few times. The chain carries TRBV6-1 and TRBJ2-1; the D is unclear. Germline V gene lookup returns CDR1 MNHNS and CDR2 SASEGT. The V and J ends lost 5 bases and 0 bases respectively, with 23 bases between them. The CDR3 has 19 residues. DNA of the CDR3: TGTGCCAGCAGTCCCTCCTCGCTGGGCCAGTCACGCTCCTACAATGAGCAGTTCTTC. Protein: CASSPSSLGQSRSYNEQFF.

The V call is TRBV27, the J call TRBJ2-7; perhaps TRBD1 as D (6 bases). Looked up from germline, CDR1 is MNHEY and CDR2 is SMNVEV (reference sequence). There are 14 residues in the CDR3. V was trimmed by 7 bases and J by 4 bases, leaving 17 bases between them. The CDR3 region is CASKGENREYEQYF. The CDR3 DNA reads TGTGCCAGCAAGGGGGAGAACAGAGAGTACGAGCAGTACTTC.

This chain joins TRBV7-9 and TRBJ2-6; D may be TRBD1 (5 bases). Germline V gives CDR1 SEHNR, CDR2 FQNEAQ (reference sequence). The CDR3 spans 16 residues. V was pared by 5 bases and J by 0 bases, with 11 bases between. The chain's CDR3 is CASSLTAPSGANVLTF. DNA for the CDR3: TGTGCCAGCAGCCTGACAGCACCCTCTGGGGCCAACGTCCTGACTTTC.

This clonotype has only a few counts. The V gene is TRBV20-1, the J gene TRBJ2-2, with 7 bases aligning to TRBD1. The trim removed 6 bases at V and 0 bases at J, leaving 7 bases unmatched. The germline gives CDR1 DFQATT, CDR2 SNEGSKA (reference sequence). This CDR3 spans 15 amino acids. This CDR3 reads CSALEGTANTGELFF. CDR3 coding DNA: TGCAGTGCCCTTGAAGGGACAGCGAACACCGGGGAGCTGTTTTTT.

This clonotype was observed at least ten times. DNA for the CDR3: TGCGCCAGCAGCGCGCAAAAGGGGAGCAATGAGCAGTTCTTC. The encoded protein is CASSAQKGSNEQFF. This chain uses TRBV5-1 with TRBJ2-1; the D call may be TRBD1 or TRBD2 (5 bases each). The V end lost 4 bases, the J end lost 6 bases, and 14 bases lay between the germline ends. This CDR3 contains 14 residues. Germline V gene lookup returns CDR1 SGHRS and CDR2 YFSETQ.

The J gene is TRBJ2-1, the V gene TRBV20-1, with D tentatively TRBD2 (5 bases). The CDR3 extends over 17 amino acids. V gave up 1 base and J gave up 4 bases, with 20 bases separating them. The germline gives CDR1 DFQATT, CDR2 SNEGSKA (reference sequence). The CDR3 is CSARAVRAGNPYNEQFF. In DNA form, the CDR3 reads TGCAGTGCTAGAGCGGTGCGGGCGGGTAATCCGTACAATGAGCAGTTCTTC.

This chain joins TRBV10-3 and TRBJ2-7; D could derive from TRBD1 or TRBD2 (5 bases each). The germline CDR1 and CDR2 sequences are ENHRY and SYGVKD. The V and J ends lost 7 bases and 3 bases respectively, with 19 bases between them. The CDR3 runs 15 residues. CDR3 amino acids: CAITSTGTKGYEQYF. CDR3 coding DNA: TGTGCCATCACGTCGACCGGGACCAAAGGCTACGAGCAGTACTTC.

V usage is TRBV6-2 or TRBV6-3 and J usage is TRBJ2-5; 12 bases fit TRBD1. The CDR3 runs 16 residues. Germline loops: CDR1 MNHEY, CDR2 SVGEGT. V lost 0 bases, J lost 5 bases, and 4 bases stayed unmatched. This chain's CDR3 is CASSYSRDRGPETQYF. The CDR3 nucleotides are TGTGCCAGCAGTTACTCGAGGGACAGGGGGCCGGAGACCCAGTACTTC.

This clonotype was detected once. V usage is TRBV20-1 and J usage is TRBJ2-7, with D perhaps TRBD2 (6 bases). The CDR3 loop spans 14 amino acids. Germline V gene sequence: CDR1 DFQATT, CDR2 SNEGSKA (reference sequence). V was cut by 2 bases and J by 2 bases, with 13 bases left in between. The CDR3 spells CSARPGTSPYEQYF. CDR3 bases: TGCAGTGCTAGACCCGGGACTTCCCCCTACGAGCAGTACTTC.

This clonotype was observed a few times. The V gene is TRBV6-1, the J gene TRBJ2-7; 7 positions agree with TRBD2. The CDR3 runs to 14 residues. Germline loops: CDR1 MNHNS, CDR2 SASEGT. Trimming cost V 8 bases and J 0 bases; bases outside gene matches: 7. CDR3: CASRRRELSYEQYF. CDR3 nucleotides: TGTGCCAGCCGGCGGCGGGAGCTCTCCTACGAGCAGTACTTC.

This clonotype was picked up many times. The gene calls are TRBV5-1 and TRBJ2-7, with TRBD2 matching over 13 bases. CDR3 length equals 14 residues. Per germline, CDR1 SGHRS and CDR2 YFSETQ. The ends lost 5 bases at V and 3 bases at J; junction bases unmatched: 2. The CDR3 DNA follows: TGCGCCAGCAGTTGGACTAGCGGGAGCTACGAGCAGTACTTC. This codes for CASSWTSGSYEQYF.

A few counts support this clonotype. The CDR3 is CASSMTGGAYGYTF. The CDR3 region has the DNA TGTGCCAGTAGTATGACAGGGGGCGCGTATGGCTACACCTTC. This chain joins TRBV19 and TRBJ1-2, with 10 bases fitting TRBD1. Germline V CDR1 and CDR2: LNHDA, SQIVND (reference sequence). With 3 bases clipped from V and 5 bases from J, the junction kept 3 bases outside the gene matches. CDR3 length: 14 amino acids.

This clonotype was observed a few times. This rearrangement joins TRBV9 to TRBJ1-1; 7 nucleotides line up with TRBD1. V was pared by 4 bases and J by 7 bases, with 13 bases of the junction left unmatched. Germline CDR1 reads SGDLS; CDR2 reads YYNGEE. The CDR3 consists of 15 residues. In DNA, the CDR3 is TGTGCCAGCAGCCCAACGGGACAGCTTTATGGTGAAGCTTTCTTT. It codes for CASSPTGQLYGEAFF.

This clonotype was found a few times. The chain has TRBV27 and TRBJ2-5, with 9 bases lining up with TRBD2. Looked up from germline, CDR1 is MNHEY and CDR2 is SMNVEV (reference sequence). V shed 5 bases, J shed 4 bases, and the junction held 5 bases outside the gene matches. The CDR3 runs to 14 residues. The CDR3 sequence is CASSGLAGVETQYF. DNA of the CDR3: TGTGCCAGCAGTGGGTTAGCGGGGGTAGAGACCCAGTACTTC.

The chain recombines TRBV7-9 with TRBJ1-2; D is perhaps TRBD1 (5 bases). Per the germline V gene, CDR1 is SEHNR and CDR2 is FQNEAQ (reference sequence). This CDR3 region has 15 residues. Deletions cut 3 bases from V and 2 bases from J, with 13 bases between. The CDR3, as DNA: TGTGCCAGCAGCTTTCTTGAGGGGCTGAACTATGGCTACACCTTC. Its translation: CASSFLEGLNYGYTF.

This clonotype was found a few times. The chain is built from TRBV20-1 and TRBJ2-7; D is perhaps TRBD1 (6 bases). The CDR3 is 15 amino acids. V gave up 1 base and J gave up 5 bases, with 18 bases separating them. Germline CDR1 reads DFQATT; CDR2 reads SNEGSKA (reference sequence). The CDR3 region has the DNA TGCAGTGCTAGAGGGGGGCAGGGCCATAGGAACGAGCAGTACTTC. It codes for CSARGGQGHRNEQYF.